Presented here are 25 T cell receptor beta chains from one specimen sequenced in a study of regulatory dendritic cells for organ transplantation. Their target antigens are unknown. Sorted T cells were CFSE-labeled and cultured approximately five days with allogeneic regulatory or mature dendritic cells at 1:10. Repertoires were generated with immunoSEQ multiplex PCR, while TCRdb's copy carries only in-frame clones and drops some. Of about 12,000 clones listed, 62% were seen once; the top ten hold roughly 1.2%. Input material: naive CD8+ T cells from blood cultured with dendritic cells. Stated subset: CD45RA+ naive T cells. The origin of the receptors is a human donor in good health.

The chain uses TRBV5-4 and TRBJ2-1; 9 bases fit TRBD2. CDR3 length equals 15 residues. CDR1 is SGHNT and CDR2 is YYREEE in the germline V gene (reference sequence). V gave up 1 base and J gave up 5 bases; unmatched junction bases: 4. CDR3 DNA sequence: TGTGCCAGCAGCTTGATAGCGGGGGACCACAATGAGCAGTTCTTC. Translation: CASSLIAGDHNEQFF.

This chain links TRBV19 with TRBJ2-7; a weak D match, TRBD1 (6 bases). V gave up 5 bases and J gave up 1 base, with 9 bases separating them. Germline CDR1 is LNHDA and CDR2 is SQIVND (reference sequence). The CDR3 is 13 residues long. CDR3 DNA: TGTGCCAGTAGTTACGGACAGTCCTACGAGCAGTACTTC. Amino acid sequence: CASSYGQSYEQYF. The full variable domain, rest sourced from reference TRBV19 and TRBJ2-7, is DGGITQSPKYLFRKEGQNVTLSCEQNLNHDAMYWYRQDPGQGLRLIYYSQIVNDFQKGDIAEGYSVSREKKESFPLTVTSAQKNPTAFYLCASSYGQSYEQYFGPGTRLTVT.

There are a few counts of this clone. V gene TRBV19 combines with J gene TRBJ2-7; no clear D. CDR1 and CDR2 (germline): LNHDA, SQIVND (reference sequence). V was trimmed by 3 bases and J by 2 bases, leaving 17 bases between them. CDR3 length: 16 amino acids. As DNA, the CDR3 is TGTGCCAGTAGTATCGGCCTTGGTTTGGAGACCTACGAGCAGTACTTC. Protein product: CASSIGLGLETYEQYF.

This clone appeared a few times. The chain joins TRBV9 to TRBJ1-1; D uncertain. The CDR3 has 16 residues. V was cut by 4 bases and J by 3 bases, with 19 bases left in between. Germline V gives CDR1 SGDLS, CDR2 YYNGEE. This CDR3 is CASSPRWSSEYTEAFF. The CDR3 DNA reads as TGTGCCAGCAGCCCCCGCTGGAGCTCGGAGTACACTGAAGCTTTCTTT.

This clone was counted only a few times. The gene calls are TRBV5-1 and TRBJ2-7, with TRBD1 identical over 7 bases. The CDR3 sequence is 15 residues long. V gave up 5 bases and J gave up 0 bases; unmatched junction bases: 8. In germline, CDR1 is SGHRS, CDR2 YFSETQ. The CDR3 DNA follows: TGCGCCAGCAGGGACCGGGACAGCCTCTCCTACGAGCAGTACTTC. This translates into CASRDRDSLSYEQYF.

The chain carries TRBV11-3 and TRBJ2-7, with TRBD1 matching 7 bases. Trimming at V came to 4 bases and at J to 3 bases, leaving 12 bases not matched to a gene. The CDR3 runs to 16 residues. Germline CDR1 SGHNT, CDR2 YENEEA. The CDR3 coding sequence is TGTGCCAGCAGCTCAACCGGGACAGCCGACCTCTACGAGCAGTACTTC. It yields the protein CASSSTGTADLYEQYF. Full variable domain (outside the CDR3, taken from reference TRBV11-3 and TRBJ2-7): EAGVVQSPRYKIIEKKQPVAFWCNPISGHNTLYWYLQNLGQGPELLIRYENEEAVDDSQLPKDRFSAERLKGVDSTLKIQPAELGDSAVYLCASSSTGTADLYEQYFGPGTRLTVT.

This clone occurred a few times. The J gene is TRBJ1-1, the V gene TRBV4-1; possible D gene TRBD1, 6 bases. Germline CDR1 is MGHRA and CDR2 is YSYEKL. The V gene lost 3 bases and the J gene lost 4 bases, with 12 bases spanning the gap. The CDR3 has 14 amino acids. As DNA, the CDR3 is TGCGCCAGCAGCCATGTCAGGGGAAGCACTGAAGCTTTCTTT. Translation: CASSHVRGSTEAFF.

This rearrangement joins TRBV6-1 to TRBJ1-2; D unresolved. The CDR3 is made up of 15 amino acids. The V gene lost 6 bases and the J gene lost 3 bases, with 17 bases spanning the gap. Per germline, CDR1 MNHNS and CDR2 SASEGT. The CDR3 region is CASSAVAVDYYGYTF. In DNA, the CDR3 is TGTGCCAGCAGCGCTGTAGCGGTGGACTACTATGGCTACACCTTC.

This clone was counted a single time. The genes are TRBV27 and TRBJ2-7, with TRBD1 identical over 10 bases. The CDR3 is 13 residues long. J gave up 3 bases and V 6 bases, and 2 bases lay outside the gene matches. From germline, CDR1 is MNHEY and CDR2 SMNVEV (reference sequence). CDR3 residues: CASSGQGGYEQYF. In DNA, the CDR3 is TGTGCCAGCAGCGGACAGGGGGGCTACGAGCAGTACTTC.

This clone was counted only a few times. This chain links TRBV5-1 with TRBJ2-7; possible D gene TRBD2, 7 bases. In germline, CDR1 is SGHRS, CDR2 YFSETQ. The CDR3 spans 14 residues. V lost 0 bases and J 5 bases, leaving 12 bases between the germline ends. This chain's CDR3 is CASSLGEGDDEQYF. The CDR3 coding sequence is TGCGCCAGCAGCTTGGGGGAGGGGGACGACGAGCAGTACTTC. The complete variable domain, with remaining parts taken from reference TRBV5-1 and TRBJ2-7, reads KAGVTQTPRYLIKTRGQQVTLSCSPISGHRSVSWYQQTPGQGLQFLFEYFSETQRNKGNFPGRFSGRQFSNSRSEMNVSTLELGDSALYLCASSLGEGDDEQYFGPGTRLTVT.

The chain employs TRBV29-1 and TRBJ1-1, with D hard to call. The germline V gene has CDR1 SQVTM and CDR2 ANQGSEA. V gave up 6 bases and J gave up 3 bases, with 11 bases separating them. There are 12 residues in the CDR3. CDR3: CSVTGDYTEAFF. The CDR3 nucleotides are TGCAGCGTCACCGGGGATTACACTGAAGCTTTCTTT.

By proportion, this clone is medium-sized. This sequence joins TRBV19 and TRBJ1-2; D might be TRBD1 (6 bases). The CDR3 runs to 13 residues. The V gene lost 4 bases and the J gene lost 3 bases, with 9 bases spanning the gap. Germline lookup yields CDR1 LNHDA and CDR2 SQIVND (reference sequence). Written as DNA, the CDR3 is TGTGCCAGTAGTACCTACAGGGACTATGGCTACACCTTC. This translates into CASSTYRDYGYTF.

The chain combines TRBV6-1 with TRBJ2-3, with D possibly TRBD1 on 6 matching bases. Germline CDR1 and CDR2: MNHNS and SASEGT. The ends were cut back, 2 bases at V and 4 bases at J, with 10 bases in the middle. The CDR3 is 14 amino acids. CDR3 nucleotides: TGTGCCAGCAGTGAAATACAGGGTGCAGATACGCAGTATTTT. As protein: CASSEIQGADTQYF.

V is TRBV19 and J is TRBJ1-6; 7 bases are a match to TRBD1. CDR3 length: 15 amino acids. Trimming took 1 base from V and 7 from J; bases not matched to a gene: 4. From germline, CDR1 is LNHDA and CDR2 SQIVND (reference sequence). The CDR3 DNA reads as TGTGCCAGTAGTATAGTTGCAGGGGGGAATTCACCCCTCCACTTT. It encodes CASSIVAGGNSPLHF.

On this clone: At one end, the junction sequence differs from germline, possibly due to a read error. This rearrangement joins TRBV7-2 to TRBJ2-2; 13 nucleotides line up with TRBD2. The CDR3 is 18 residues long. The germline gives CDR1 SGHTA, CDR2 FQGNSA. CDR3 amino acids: CASSPGLAGDPNIGELFF. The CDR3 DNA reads TGTGCCAGCAGCCCAGGACTAGCGGGGGACCCGAACATCGGGGAGCTGTTTTTT. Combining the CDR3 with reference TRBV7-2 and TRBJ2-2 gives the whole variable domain GAGVSQSPSNKVTEKGKDVELRCDPISGHTALYWYRQSLGQGLEFLIYFQGNSAPDKSGLPSDRFSAERTGGSVSTLTIQRTQQEDSAVYLCASSPGLAGDPNIGELFFGEGSRLTVL.

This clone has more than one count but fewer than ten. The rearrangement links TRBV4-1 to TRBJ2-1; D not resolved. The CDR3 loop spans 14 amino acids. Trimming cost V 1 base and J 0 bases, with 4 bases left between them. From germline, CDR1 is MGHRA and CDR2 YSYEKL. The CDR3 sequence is CASSQANSYNEQFF. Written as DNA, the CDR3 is TGCGCCAGCAGCCAAGCCAACTCCTACAATGAGCAGTTCTTC.

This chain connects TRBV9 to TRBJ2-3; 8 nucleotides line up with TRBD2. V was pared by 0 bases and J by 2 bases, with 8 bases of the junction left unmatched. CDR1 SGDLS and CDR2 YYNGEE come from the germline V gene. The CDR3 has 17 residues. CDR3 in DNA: TGTGCCAGCAGCGTAGAGAGCGGGGGCCGCCTCACAGATACGCAGTATTTT. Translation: CASSVESGGRLTDTQYF. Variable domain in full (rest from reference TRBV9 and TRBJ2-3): DSGVTQTPKHLITATGQRVTLRCSPRSGDLSVYWYQQSLDQGLQFLIQYYNGEERAKGNILERFSAQQFPDLHSELNLSSLELGDSALYFCASSVESGGRLTDTQYFGPGTRLTVL.

The DNA of the CDR3 is TGTGCCGAGGAACCGGCAGCCTCCTACGAGCAGTACTTC. Translating it yields CAEEPAASYEQYF. V gene TRBV7-9 combines with J gene TRBJ2-7; D is unresolved. Trimming left V 11 bases short and J 0 bases short, with 14 bases between. CDR1 and CDR2 (germline): SEHNR, FQNEAQ (reference sequence). This CDR3 is built from 13 residues.

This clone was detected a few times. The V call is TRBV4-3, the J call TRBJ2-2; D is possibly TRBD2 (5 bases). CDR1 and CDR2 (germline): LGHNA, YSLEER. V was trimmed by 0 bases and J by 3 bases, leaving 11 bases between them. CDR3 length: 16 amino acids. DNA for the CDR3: TGCGCCAGCAGCCAAGACCGGGGTGTAGACACCGGGGAGCTGTTTTTT. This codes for CASSQDRGVDTGELFF.

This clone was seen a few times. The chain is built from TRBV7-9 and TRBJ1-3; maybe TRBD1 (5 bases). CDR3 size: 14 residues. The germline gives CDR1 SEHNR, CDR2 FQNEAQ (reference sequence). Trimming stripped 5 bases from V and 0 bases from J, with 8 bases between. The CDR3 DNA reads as TGTGCCAGCAGCCGGACAACCTCTGGAAACACCATATATTTT. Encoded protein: CASSRTTSGNTIYF.

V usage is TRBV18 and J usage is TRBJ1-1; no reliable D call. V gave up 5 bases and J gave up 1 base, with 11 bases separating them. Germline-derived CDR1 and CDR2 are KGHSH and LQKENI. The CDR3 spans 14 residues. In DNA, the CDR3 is TGTGCCAGCTCAGCGGTGAGCAAGAACACTGAAGCTTTCTTT. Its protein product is CASSAVSKNTEAFF.

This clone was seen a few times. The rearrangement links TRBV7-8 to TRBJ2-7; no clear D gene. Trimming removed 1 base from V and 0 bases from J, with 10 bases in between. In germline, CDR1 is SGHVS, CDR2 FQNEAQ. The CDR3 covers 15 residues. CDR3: CASSLGVKRSYEQYF. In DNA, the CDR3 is TGTGCCAGCAGCTTAGGAGTAAAGCGCTCCTACGAGCAGTACTTC.

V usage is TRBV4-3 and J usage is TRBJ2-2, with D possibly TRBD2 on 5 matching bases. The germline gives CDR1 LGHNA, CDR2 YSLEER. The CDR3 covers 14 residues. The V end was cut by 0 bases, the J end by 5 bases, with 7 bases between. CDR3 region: CASSQDRGTGELFF. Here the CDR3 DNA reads TGCGCCAGCAGCCAAGATAGAGGGACCGGGGAGCTGTTTTTT.

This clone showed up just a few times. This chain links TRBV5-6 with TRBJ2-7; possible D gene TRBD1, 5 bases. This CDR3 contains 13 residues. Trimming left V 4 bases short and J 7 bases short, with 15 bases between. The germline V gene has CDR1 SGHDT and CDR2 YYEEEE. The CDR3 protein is CASSQGILREQYF. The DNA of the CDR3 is TGTGCCAGCAGCCAGGGAATTCTGAGGGAGCAGTACTTC. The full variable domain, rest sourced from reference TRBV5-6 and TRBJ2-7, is DAGVTQSPTHLIKTRGQQVTLRCSPKSGHDTVSWYQQALGQGPQFIFQYYEEEERQRGNFPDRFSGHQFPNYSSELNVNALLLGDSALYLCASSQGILREQYFGPGTRLTVT.

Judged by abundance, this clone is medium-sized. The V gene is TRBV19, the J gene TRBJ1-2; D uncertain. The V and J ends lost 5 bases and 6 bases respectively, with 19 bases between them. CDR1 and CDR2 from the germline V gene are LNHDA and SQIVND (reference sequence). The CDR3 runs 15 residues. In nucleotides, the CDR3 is TGTGCCAGTAGTCCCGTGATCGCCCCTAGTCATGGCTACACCTTC. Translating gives CASSPVIAPSHGYTF.